Listed below are T cell receptor beta chains from one sample, sequenced in a study of blood T cell repertoires in COVID-19. Some clones are missing from TCRdb's copy, which holds only in-frame ones; the method was immunoSEQ multiplex PCR. The sample has 130,000 to 150,000 clones, 84% seen once; the top ten hold almost 6%. The sequenced material came from PBMCs or T cells enriched from blood (not recorded which). These receptors were taken from a woman between 50 and 59 years old who had been exposed to COVID-19. CDR3s include the opening cysteine and the closing phenylalanine or tryptophan. Each record gives: J gene, clone size, V gene, D gene, CDR3 DNA, CDR3 protein. A D gene is named only where the DNA matches it firmly. Clone size is given for some rows only: seen once, a few or many times, or a class if the clone is expanded.

J gene: TRBJ1-1; clone size: once; V gene: TRBV7-9; D gene: NA; CDR3 DNA: TGTGCCAGCAGCTTGGGCCCGGGGGGTGCGGCCGAAGCTTTCTTT; CDR3 protein: CASSLGPGGAAEAFF
J gene: TRBJ1-2; clone size: NA; V gene: TRBV5-4; D gene: NA; CDR3 DNA: TGTGCCAGCAGCCAACGCCTTACAGGGACCGATGGCTACACCTTC; CDR3 protein: CASSQRLTGTDGYTF
J gene: TRBJ2-2; clone size: NA; V gene: TRBV7-8; D gene: NA; CDR3 DNA: TGTGCCAGCAGCTTAGGGCGGGGACCCCGGAACACCGGGGAGCTGTTTTTT; CDR3 protein: CASSLGRGPRNTGELFF
J gene: TRBJ2-6; clone size: NA; V gene: TRBV27; D gene: NA; CDR3 DNA: TGTGCCAGCAGTTTGGGGGGGGCGTATGGGGCCAACGTCCTGACTTTC; CDR3 protein: CASSLGGAYGANVLTF
J gene: TRBJ2-2; clone size: NA; V gene: TRBV5-1; D gene: NA; CDR3 DNA: TGCGCCAGCAGCCCCGTTGGGGCGGACACCGGGGAGCTGTTTTTT; CDR3 protein: CASSPVGADTGELFF
J gene: TRBJ1-6; clone size: NA; V gene: TRBV15; D gene: TRBD1; CDR3 DNA: TGTGCCACGAGACGGGACAGCTCACTACCCCTCCACTTT; CDR3 protein: CATRRDSSLPLHF
J gene: TRBJ2-7; clone size: NA; V gene: TRBV27; D gene: TRBD1; CDR3 DNA: TGTGCCAGCAGTTTAAGGGACAGCTTACCCTACGAGCAGTACTTC; CDR3 protein: CASSLRDSLPYEQYF
J gene: TRBJ2-1; clone size: NA; V gene: TRBV20-1; D gene: TRBD2; CDR3 DNA: TGCAGTGCTAGTGGGCTAGCGGGACCGGATGAGCAGTTCTTC; CDR3 protein: CSASGLAGPDEQFF
J gene: TRBJ2-7; clone size: NA; V gene: TRBV5-4; D gene: NA; CDR3 DNA: TGTGCCAGCAGACGGGACTCAACCTGGGAGCAGTACTTC; CDR3 protein: CASRRDSTWEQYF
J gene: TRBJ2-7; clone size: NA; V gene: TRBV6-5; D gene: TRBD2; CDR3 DNA: TGTGCCAGCAGTTCCCCGAGCGGGAGGGCCCACGAGCAGTACTTC; CDR3 protein: CASSSPSGRAHEQYF
J gene: TRBJ2-7; clone size: NA; V gene: TRBV10-3; D gene: NA; CDR3 DNA: TGTGCCATCAGCCCCGGGGTCCCCTACGAGCAGTACTTC; CDR3 protein: CAISPGVPYEQYF
J gene: TRBJ2-3; clone size: NA; V gene: TRBV5-5; D gene: TRBD2; CDR3 DNA: TGTGCCAGCAGCTTGTTCGGGACCGGACTAGCTGAAGATACGCAGTATTTT; CDR3 protein: CASSLFGTGLAEDTQYF
J gene: TRBJ2-1; clone size: NA; V gene: TRBV9; D gene: TRBD2; CDR3 DNA: TGTGCCAGCAGCCGAGCGGGAGCGCGACTCAATGAGCAGTTCTTC; CDR3 protein: CASSRAGARLNEQFF
J gene: TRBJ1-6; clone size: few; V gene: TRBV6-2/TRBV6-3; D gene: NA; CDR3 DNA: TGTGCCAGCAGTTACCCCGGTTCCCTCCACTTT; CDR3 protein: CASSYPGSLHF
J gene: TRBJ1-2; clone size: NA; V gene: TRBV10-3; D gene: NA; CDR3 DNA: TGTGCCTCACAGGGACAATCGGTGGGCTATGGCTACACCTTC; CDR3 protein: CASQGQSVGYGYTF
J gene: TRBJ2-1; clone size: few; V gene: TRBV3-1/TRBV3-2; D gene: NA; CDR3 DNA: TGTGCCAGCAGCCCTAAGGCCGGCGGATACAATGAGCAGTTCTTC; CDR3 protein: CASSPKAGGYNEQFF
J gene: TRBJ2-2; clone size: NA; V gene: TRBV4-1; D gene: NA; CDR3 DNA: TGCGCCAGCAGGAGACAGTCAGAGACCGGGGAGCTGTTTTTT; CDR3 protein: CASRRQSETGELFF